These 2 T cell receptor beta chains came from one sample sequenced in a study of T cell clonality in common variable immunodeficiency. TCRdb's table, derived via immunoSEQ multiplex PCR, lists solely in-frame clones and lacks some. Recorded here are some 53,000 clones, none singletons. The specimen sequenced was peripheral blood mononuclear cells. These receptors were taken from a person between 18 and 75 years old in good health.

This clone has ten or more counts. Read data end 3 residues before the CDR3 end; the end is taken from the germline J gene. The rearrangement links TRBV6-2 or TRBV6-3 to TRBJ2-2; 12 nucleotides align to TRBD1. The germline V gene has CDR1 MNHEY and CDR2 SVGEGT. This CDR3 comprises 16 residues. The trim removed 2 bases at V and 5 bases at J, leaving 3 bases unmatched. The CDR3 bases that were read are TGTGCCAGCAGTTACAGGGACAGGGGGCTGACCGGGGAG. This codes for CASSYRDRGLTGE. The whole CDR3 protein is CASSYRDRGLTGELFF.

This clone occurred many times. The read comes to an end 3 residues before the CDR3 does, leaving the germline J gene to fill in the end. The chain combines TRBV29-1 with TRBJ1-1; 9 positions match TRBD1. Trimming at V came to 0 bases and at J to 7 bases, leaving 3 bases not matched to a gene. The V gene's germline CDR1 is SQVTM and CDR2 ANQGSEA. This CDR3 contains 13 residues. The sequenced part of the CDR3 DNA is TGCAGCGTTGAAGAACAGGGGGCTTATGAA. It specifies CSVEEQGAYE. The full CDR3 protein is CSVEEQGAYEAFF.